The 9 T cell receptor beta chains reported below all come from one sample, sequenced in a study of blood T cell repertoires in COVID-19. Profiled with immunoSEQ multiplex PCR; TCRdb holds only in-frame clones, not every one. The data show 240,000 or so clones, with 80% to 85% seen just once and 3.4% held by the top ten. The sequencing input was peripheral blood. The receptors originated from a woman under 30 with acute or convalescent COVID-19.

V usage is TRBV5-6 and J usage is TRBJ2-3; 10 bases fit TRBD2. The CDR3 consists of 16 residues. Germline V gene sequence: CDR1 SGHDT, CDR2 YYEEEE. After removal of 0 bases from V and 3 bases from J, the junction contained 4 bases not matched to a gene. DNA for the CDR3: TGTGCCAGCAGCTTGGCGCTAGCGGGAGAGACAGATACGCAGTATTTT. Amino acid sequence: CASSLALAGETDTQYF.

This chain links TRBV7-2 with TRBJ2-1, with TRBD1 matching 8 bases. CDR1 is SGHTA and CDR2 is FQGNSA in the germline V gene. This CDR3 spans 15 amino acids. Trimming removed 1 base from V and 6 bases from J; junction bases left unmatched: 5. The CDR3 loop is CASSLVRGTGNEQFF. The CDR3 nucleotides read TGTGCCAGCAGCTTAGTCCGTGGGACAGGCAATGAGCAGTTCTTC.

V usage is TRBV6-5 and J usage is TRBJ2-5, with 10 bases aligning to TRBD2. Germline trimming cut 6 bases from V and 5 bases from J; bases unmatched to any gene: 3. CDR3 length equals 13 residues. Germline CDR1 reads MNHEY; CDR2 reads SVGAGI. The CDR3 DNA follows: TGTGCCAGCAGGCTAGCGGGAGTCGAGACCCAGTACTTC. Amino acid sequence: CASRLAGVETQYF.

This chain uses TRBV28 with TRBJ1-3; 10 nucleotides align to TRBD1. V lost 2 bases to trimming and J lost 2 bases; unmatched junction nucleotides: 9. Per germline, CDR1 MDHEN and CDR2 SYDVKM. The CDR3 is 18 residues long. This CDR3 reads CASSLQSAGTGAGNTIYF. CDR3 coding DNA: TGTGCCAGCAGTTTACAGTCAGCCGGGACAGGGGCTGGAAACACCATATATTTT.

This clone appeared a single time. The V and J genes are TRBV7-2 and TRBJ1-3; the match to TRBD1 covers 7 bases. Germline assignment: CDR1 SGHTA and CDR2 FQGNSA. V was pared by 4 bases and J by 2 bases, with 2 bases of the junction left unmatched. The CDR3 consists of 14 residues. DNA for the CDR3: TGTGCCAGCAGCTCCGACAGGGCTGGAAACACCATATATTTT. It encodes CASSSDRAGNTIYF.

The table lists this clone with a few counts. V usage is TRBV4-3 and J usage is TRBJ1-1; D gene uncertain. With 3 bases removed from V and 0 bases from J, the gap between germline ends came to 17 bases. This CDR3 contains 17 residues. In germline, CDR1 is LGHNA, CDR2 YSLEER. DNA of the CDR3: TGCGCCAGCAGCCATAATCTGGTCAGGCAGATGAACACTGAAGCTTTCTTT. Translating it yields CASSHNLVRQMNTEAFF.

This sequence joins TRBV27 and TRBJ1-2; weak D call: TRBD1 (5 bases). CDR1 is MNHEY and CDR2 is SMNVEV in the germline V gene (reference sequence). This CDR3 region has 14 residues. V dropped 3 bases and J dropped 1 base, with 9 bases sitting between them. The CDR3 sequence: CASSLAGVNYGYTF. Written as DNA, the CDR3 is TGTGCCAGCAGTTTGGCGGGGGTTAACTATGGCTACACCTTC.

This clone was recorded a few times. V gene TRBV7-6 combines with J gene TRBJ1-1; tentative D call: TRBD1 (5 bases). CDR3 length: 20 residues. Germline assignment: CDR1 SGHVS and CDR2 FNYEAQ. Trimming took 0 bases from V and 1 from J, leaving 24 bases between them. The CDR3 sequence is CASSLAQLGPRGSSNTEAFF. CDR3 sequence (DNA): TGTGCCAGCAGCTTAGCGCAACTCGGCCCTAGGGGCAGCTCGAACACTGAAGCTTTCTTT.

The V call is TRBV12-5, the J call TRBJ2-5, with 7 bases matching TRBD1. The V gene end was trimmed by 6 bases and the J gene end by 0 bases; junction bases not matched to a gene: 7. Per germline, CDR1 LGHNT and CDR2 FRNRAP. There are 15 residues in the CDR3. CDR3 nucleotide sequence: TGTGCTAGTGGCACGGGACAGAAGTACCAAGAGACCCAGTACTTC. It translates to CASGTGQKYQETQYF.